Shown below are 10 T cell receptor beta chains from a single sample sequenced in a study of control samples from healthy donors and cancer patients. Data came from immunoSEQ multiplex PCR; TCRdb stores just in-frame clones and leaves some out. The sample includes approximately 190,000 clones, about 91% of them seen just once. Sequencing was done on a sample of blood. The origin of the receptors is a man aged 30 to 39 in good health.

The genes are TRBV27 and TRBJ1-1, with D possibly being TRBD1 (6 bases). CDR3 length: 15 amino acids. V was clipped by 2 bases and J by 3 bases, with 13 bases between them. CDR1 and CDR2 from the germline V gene are MNHEY and SMNVEV (reference sequence). The CDR3 DNA sequence: TGTGCCAGCAGTTTAACAGCACAGGGTTACACTGAAGCTTTCTTT. Translating gives CASSLTAQGYTEAFF.

The V and J genes are TRBV6-5 and TRBJ1-5; TRBD1 matches 7 bases. The CDR3 length is 15 residues. Germline V gene sequence: CDR1 MNHEY, CDR2 SVGAGI. Germline trimming cut 5 bases from V and 6 bases from J; bases unmatched to any gene: 10. The CDR3 nucleotides read TGTGCCAGCAGTACAGGGGACAATCCTCGTCAGCCCCAGCATTTT. Protein sequence: CASSTGDNPRQPQHF.

This clone is a singleton in its sample. This chain uses TRBV4-1 with TRBJ1-4, with TRBD1 as a possible D gene (5 bases). V was cut by 0 bases and J by 7 bases, with 15 bases left in between. This CDR3 is built from 16 residues. Per germline, CDR1 MGHRA and CDR2 YSYEKL. The CDR3 coding sequence is TGCGCCAGCAGCCAAGATGGGACCCGCGGAAGTGAAAAACTGTTTTTT. Amino acids: CASSQDGTRGSEKLFF.

The chain recombines TRBV7-9 with TRBJ2-5; TRBD1 or TRBD2 may be the D gene (5 bases each). V was clipped by 8 bases and J by 4 bases, with 14 bases between them. There are 13 residues in the CDR3. The germline gives CDR1 SEHNR, CDR2 FQNEAQ (reference sequence). The CDR3 DNA reads as TGTGCCAGCGGACTGGCGACAGCAGAGACCCAGTACTTC. It specifies CASGLATAETQYF.

V gene TRBV7-2 combines with J gene TRBJ2-1; a weak D match, TRBD1 (5 bases). Trimming stripped 5 bases from V and 6 bases from J, with 17 bases between. Germline V gene lookup returns CDR1 SGHTA and CDR2 FQGNSA. This CDR3 has 15 amino acids. The chain's CDR3 is CASSPSRLQGNEQFF. In DNA, the CDR3 is TGTGCCAGCAGCCCGAGCCGCCTCCAGGGCAATGAGCAGTTCTTC. Full variable domain (remainder filled in from reference TRBV7-2 and TRBJ2-1): GAGVSQSPSNKVTEKGKDVELRCDPISGHTALYWYRQSLGQGLEFLIYFQGNSAPDKSGLPSDRFSAERTGGSVSTLTIQRTQQEDSAVYLCASSPSRLQGNEQFFGPGTRLTVL.

The chain combines TRBV7-9 with TRBJ1-6; no reliable D call. Trimming left V 6 bases short and J 2 bases short, with 5 bases between. Germline V gives CDR1 SEHNR, CDR2 FQNEAQ (reference sequence). The CDR3 spans 13 residues. Here the CDR3 DNA reads TGTGCCAGCAGTGGTGCCTATAATTCACCCCTCCACTTT. Translating gives CASSGAYNSPLHF.

The V call is TRBV19, the J call TRBJ2-1, with 7 bases lining up with TRBD1. The length of the CDR3 is 15 residues. In germline, CDR1 is LNHDA, CDR2 SQIVND (reference sequence). V gave up 1 base and J gave up 4 bases; unmatched junction bases: 4. CDR3 sequence reads: CASSIGTGPYNEQFF. The CDR3, as DNA: TGTGCCAGTAGTATAGGGACAGGTCCTTACAATGAGCAGTTCTTC.

The chain combines TRBV24-1 with TRBJ2-1; D unclear. The germline V and J ends were trimmed by 3 bases and 8 bases, with 10 bases remaining between them. Germline V gene lookup returns CDR1 KGHDR and CDR2 SFDVKD. The CDR3 consists of 13 residues. CDR3 nucleotide sequence: TGTGCCACCAGTGATCCAGCGTTCTATGAGCAGTTCTTC. As protein: CATSDPAFYEQFF.

V is TRBV5-1 and J is TRBJ2-4; D possibly corresponds to TRBD1 (6 bases). Germline loops: CDR1 SGHRS, CDR2 YFSETQ. V lost 0 bases and J 6 bases, leaving 13 bases between the germline ends. This CDR3 spans 15 amino acids. Written as DNA, the CDR3 is TGCGCCAGCAGCTTGGACAGGGTCGGTCGAAACATTCAGTACTTC. Translating it yields CASSLDRVGRNIQYF.

The chain joins TRBV5-5 to TRBJ1-1; a weak D match, TRBD1 (5 bases). Trimming left V 0 bases short and J 4 bases short, with 22 bases between. Germline loops: CDR1 SGHKS, CDR2 YYEKEE (reference sequence). This CDR3 has 18 residues. The CDR3 loop reads CASSLVAGRPSLGTEAFF. In nucleotides, the CDR3 is TGTGCCAGCAGCTTGGTGGCAGGGAGACCGTCTTTGGGCACTGAAGCTTTCTTT.